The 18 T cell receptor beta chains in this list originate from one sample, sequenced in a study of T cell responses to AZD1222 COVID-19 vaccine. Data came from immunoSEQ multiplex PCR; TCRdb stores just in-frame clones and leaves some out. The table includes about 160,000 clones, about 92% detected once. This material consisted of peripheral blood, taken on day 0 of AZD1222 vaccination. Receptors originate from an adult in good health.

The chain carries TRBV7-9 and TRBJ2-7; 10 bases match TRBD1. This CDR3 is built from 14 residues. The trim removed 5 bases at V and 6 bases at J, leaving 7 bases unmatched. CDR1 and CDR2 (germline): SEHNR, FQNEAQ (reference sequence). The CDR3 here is CASSTPGQGFEQYF. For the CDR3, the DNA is TGTGCCAGCAGCACACCGGGACAGGGGTTCGAGCAGTACTTC.

This CDR3 is CASSYPEVCADTQYF. The CDR3 DNA follows: TGTGCCAGCAGTTACCCAGAGGTATGTGCAGATACGCAGTATTTT. The rearrangement joins TRBV6-6 to TRBJ2-3, with D unclear. This CDR3 has 15 amino acids. V lost 2 bases, J lost 4 bases, and 13 bases lay in between. Germline CDR1 MNHNY, CDR2 SVGAGI (reference sequence).

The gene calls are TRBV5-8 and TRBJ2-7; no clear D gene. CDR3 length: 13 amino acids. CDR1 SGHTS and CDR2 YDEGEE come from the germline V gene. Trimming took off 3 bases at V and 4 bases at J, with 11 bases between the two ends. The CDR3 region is CASSSSRVYEQYF. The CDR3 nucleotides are TGTGCCAGCAGCTCGTCTCGGGTGTACGAGCAGTACTTC.

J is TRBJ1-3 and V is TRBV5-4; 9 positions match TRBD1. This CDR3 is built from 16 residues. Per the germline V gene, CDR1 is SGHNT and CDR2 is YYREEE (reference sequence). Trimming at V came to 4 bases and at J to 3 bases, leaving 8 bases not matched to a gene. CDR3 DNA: TGTGCCAGCAGCAATTCACAGGGGGCCGGTGGAAACACCATATATTTT. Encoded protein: CASSNSQGAGGNTIYF.

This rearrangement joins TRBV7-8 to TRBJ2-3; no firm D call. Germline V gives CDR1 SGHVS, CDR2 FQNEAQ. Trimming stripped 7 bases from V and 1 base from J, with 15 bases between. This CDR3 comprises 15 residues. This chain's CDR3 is CASTTIVPGTDTQYF. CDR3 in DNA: TGTGCCAGCACCACCATAGTTCCTGGCACAGATACGCAGTATTTT. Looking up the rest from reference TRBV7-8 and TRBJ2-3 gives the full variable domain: GAGVSQSPRYKVAKRGQDVALRCDPISGHVSLFWYQQALGQGPEFLTYFQNEAQLDKSGLPSDRFFAERPEGSVSTLKIQRTQQEDSAVYLCASTTIVPGTDTQYFGPGTRLTVL.

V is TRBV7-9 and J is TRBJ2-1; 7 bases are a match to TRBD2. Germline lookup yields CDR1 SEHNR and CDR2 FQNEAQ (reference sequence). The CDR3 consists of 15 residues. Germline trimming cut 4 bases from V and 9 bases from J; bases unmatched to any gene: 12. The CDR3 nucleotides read TGTGCCAGCAGCTCGACAGAACAGTCTAGCGGTGAGCAGTTCTTC. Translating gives CASSSTEQSSGEQFF.

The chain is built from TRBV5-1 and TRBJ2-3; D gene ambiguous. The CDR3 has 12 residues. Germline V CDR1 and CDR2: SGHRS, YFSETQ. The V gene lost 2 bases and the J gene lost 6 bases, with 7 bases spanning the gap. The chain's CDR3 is CASSFNEDTQYF. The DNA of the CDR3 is TGCGCCAGCAGCTTCAATGAGGATACGCAGTATTTT.

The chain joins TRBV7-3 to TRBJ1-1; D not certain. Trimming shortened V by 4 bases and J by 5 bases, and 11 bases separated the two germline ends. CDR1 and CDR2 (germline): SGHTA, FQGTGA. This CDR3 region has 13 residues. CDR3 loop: CASSSGFATEAFF. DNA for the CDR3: TGTGCCAGCAGCTCCGGATTTGCGACTGAAGCTTTCTTT.

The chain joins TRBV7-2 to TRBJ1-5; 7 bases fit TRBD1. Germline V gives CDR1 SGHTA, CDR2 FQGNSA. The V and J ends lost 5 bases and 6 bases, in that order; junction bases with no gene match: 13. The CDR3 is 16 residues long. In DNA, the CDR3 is TGTGCCAGCAGCCACCGGACAGGTTTAGGCGGTCAGCCCCAGCATTTT. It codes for CASSHRTGLGGQPQHF.

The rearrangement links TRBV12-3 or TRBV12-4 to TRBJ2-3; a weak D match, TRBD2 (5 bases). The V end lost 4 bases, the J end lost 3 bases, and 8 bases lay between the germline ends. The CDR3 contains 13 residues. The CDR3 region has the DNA TGTGCCAGCAGTTCCGGCGGGACAGATACGCAGTATTTT. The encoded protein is CASSSGGTDTQYF.

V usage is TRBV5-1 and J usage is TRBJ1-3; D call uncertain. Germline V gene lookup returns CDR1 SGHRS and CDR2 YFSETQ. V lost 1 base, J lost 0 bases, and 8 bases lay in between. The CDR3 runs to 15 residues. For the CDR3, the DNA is TGCGCCAGCAGCTTGACAGCAAACTCTGGAAACACCATATATTTT. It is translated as CASSLTANSGNTIYF.

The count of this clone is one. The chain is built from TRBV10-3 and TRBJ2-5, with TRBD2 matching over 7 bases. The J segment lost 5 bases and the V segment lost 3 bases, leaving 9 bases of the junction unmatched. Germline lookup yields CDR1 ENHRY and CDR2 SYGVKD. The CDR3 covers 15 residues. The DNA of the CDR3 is TGTGCCATCAGTGATCCGGGGGGTCGGCGGGAGACCCAGTACTTC. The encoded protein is CAISDPGGRRETQYF.

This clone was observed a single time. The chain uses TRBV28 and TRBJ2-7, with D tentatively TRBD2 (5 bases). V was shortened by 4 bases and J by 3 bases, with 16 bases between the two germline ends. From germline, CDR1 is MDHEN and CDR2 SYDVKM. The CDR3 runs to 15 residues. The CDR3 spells CASSSATGNLYEQYF. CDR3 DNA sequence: TGTGCCAGCAGTTCCGCCACGGGAAACCTCTACGAGCAGTACTTC.

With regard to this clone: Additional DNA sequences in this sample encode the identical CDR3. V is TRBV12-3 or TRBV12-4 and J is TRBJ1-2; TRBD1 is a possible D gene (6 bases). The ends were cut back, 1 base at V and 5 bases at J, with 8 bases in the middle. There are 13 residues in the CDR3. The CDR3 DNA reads TGTGCCAGCAGTTTAGGCAGGGGATATGGCTACACCTTC. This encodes CASSLGRGYGYTF.

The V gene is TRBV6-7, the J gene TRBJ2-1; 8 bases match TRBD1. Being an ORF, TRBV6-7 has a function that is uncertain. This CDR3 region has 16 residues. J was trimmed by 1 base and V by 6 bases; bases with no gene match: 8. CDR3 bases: TGTGCCAGCAGGCCGGGACAGGAAAATTCCTACAATGAGCAGTTCTTC. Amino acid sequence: CASRPGQENSYNEQFF.

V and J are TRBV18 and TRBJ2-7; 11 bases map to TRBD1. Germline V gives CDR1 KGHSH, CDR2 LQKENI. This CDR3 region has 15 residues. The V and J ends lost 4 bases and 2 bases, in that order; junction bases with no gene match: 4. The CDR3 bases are TGTGCCAGCTCACAGGGGACAGGGGGTACCTACGAGCAGTACTTC. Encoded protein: CASSQGTGGTYEQYF.

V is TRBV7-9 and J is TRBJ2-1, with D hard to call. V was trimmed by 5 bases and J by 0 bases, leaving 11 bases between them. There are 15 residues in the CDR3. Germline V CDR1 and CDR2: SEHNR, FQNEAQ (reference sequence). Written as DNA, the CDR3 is TGTGCCAGCAGCCCGGGCCGCCTCTCCTACAATGAGCAGTTCTTC. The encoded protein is CASSPGRLSYNEQFF.

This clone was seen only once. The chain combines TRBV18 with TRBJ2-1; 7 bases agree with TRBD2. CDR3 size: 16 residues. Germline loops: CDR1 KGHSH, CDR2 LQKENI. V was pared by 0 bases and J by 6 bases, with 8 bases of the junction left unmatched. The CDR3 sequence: CASSPPASGRVNEQFF. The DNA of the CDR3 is TGTGCCAGCTCACCACCGGCTTCGGGGAGGGTCAATGAGCAGTTCTTC.